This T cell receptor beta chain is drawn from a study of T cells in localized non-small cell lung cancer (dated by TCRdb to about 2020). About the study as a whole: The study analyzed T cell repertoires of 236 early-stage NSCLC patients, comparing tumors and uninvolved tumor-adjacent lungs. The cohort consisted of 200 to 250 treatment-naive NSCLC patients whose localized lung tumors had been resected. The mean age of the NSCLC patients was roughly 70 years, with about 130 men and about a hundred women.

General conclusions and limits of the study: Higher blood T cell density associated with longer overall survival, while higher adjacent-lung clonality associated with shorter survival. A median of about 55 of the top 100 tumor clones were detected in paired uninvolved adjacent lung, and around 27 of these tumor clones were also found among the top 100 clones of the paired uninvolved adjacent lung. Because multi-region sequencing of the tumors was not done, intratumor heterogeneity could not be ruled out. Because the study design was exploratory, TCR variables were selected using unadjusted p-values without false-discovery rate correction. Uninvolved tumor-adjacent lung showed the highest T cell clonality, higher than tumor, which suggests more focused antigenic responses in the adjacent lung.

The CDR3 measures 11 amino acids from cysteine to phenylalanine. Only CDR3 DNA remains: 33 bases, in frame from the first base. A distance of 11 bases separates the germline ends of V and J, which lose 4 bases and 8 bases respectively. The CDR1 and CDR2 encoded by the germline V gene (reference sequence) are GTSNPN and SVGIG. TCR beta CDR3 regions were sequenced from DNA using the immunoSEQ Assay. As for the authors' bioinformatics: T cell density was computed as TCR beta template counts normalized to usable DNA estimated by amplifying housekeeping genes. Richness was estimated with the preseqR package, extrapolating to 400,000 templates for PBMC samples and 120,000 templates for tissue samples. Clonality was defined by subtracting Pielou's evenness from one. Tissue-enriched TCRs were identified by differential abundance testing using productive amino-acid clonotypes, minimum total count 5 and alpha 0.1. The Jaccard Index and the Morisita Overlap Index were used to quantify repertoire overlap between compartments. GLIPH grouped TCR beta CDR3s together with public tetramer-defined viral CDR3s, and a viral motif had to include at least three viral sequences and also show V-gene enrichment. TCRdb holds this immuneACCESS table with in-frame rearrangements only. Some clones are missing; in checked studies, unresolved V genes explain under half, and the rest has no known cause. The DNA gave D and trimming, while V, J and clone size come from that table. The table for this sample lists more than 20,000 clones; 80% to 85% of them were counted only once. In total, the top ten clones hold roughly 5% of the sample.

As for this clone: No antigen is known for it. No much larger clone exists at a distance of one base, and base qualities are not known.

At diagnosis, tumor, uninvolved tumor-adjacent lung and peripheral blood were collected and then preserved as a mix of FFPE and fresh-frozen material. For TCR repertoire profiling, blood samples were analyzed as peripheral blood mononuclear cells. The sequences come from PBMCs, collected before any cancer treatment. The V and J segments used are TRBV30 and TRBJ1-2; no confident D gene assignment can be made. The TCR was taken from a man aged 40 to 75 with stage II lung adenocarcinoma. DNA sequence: TGTGCCTGGACCTTAGGAGGGGGCTACACCTTC. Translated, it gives CAWTLGGGYTF.